This TCR beta chain was sequenced during a study of CD8 T cells in Susac syndrome. The RNA input was roughly 0.5 to 1 ug, and it was reverse transcribed with random hexamers. Across 54 Vbeta and 13 Jbeta, immunoSEQ multiplex PCR amplified TCR beta CDR3. TCRdb re-analysed the immunoSEQ multiplex PCR reads in MiXCR, keeping a single row per CDR3 protein. The table lists 100,000 to 150,000 distinct CDR3 sequences, under 96% of them singletons. The CDR3 consists of 13 residues. V was pared by 4 bases and J by 9 bases, with 16 bases between. Looked up from germline, CDR1 is SQVTM and CDR2 is ANQGSEA. The sequenced target, TCR beta, came from blood CD8+ and CD4+ T cells.

The sequenced sample consisted of CD4+ T cells from PBMCs. The rearrangement uses TRBV29-1 and TRBJ2-1; no clear D. The TCR was taken from a human donor with Susac syndrome. The CDR3 DNA reads TGCAGCGTTGCCGTCCAGGTCGAAGGTGAGCAGTTCTTC. This codes for CSVAVQVEGEQFF.